Listed below are T cell receptor beta chains from one sample, sequenced in a study of T-cell memory formation after mild COVID-19. TCRdb passed the 5' RACE reads through MiXCR, listing each CDR3 protein once. Of 200,000 or so distinct CDR3 sequences detected, under 20% appear once; the ten largest clones hold under 2.5%. The sequencing input was PBMCs or a T cell subset sorted from them (not recorded which). The receptors were gathered from an adult woman who had mild COVID-19 (a few samples of this study predate the infection). Cell type and time point are not known. Each CDR3 is given with its conserved first and last residue. The order of the fields is clone size, V gene, J gene, D gene, CDR3 DNA, CDR3 protein. The D gene is left open where the match is weak. Clone size is stated in some rows and not others, as once, few, many or a class when expanded.

abundance: few
v_gene: TRBV11-2
j_gene: TRBJ2-1
d_gene: -
CDR3nt: TGTGCCAGCAGCTTAGTGCTAGCGTCGGGTGAGCAGTTCTTC
CDR3aa: CASSLVLASGEQFF

abundance: -
v_gene: TRBV10-3
j_gene: TRBJ2-7
d_gene: TRBD2
CDR3nt: TGTGCCATCAGTGAGAGAGCGGGAGAAGACGAGCAGTACTTC
CDR3aa: CAISERAGEDEQYF

abundance: few
v_gene: TRBV6-6
j_gene: TRBJ1-5
d_gene: -
CDR3nt: TGTGCCAGCAGTTACAGGGAACCTAGCAATCAGCCCCAGCATTTT
CDR3aa: CASSYREPSNQPQHF

abundance: many
v_gene: TRBV7-2
j_gene: TRBJ2-1
d_gene: TRBD2
CDR3nt: TGTGCCAGCAGCTTAGCGAATCTAGCGGGTGAGCAGTTCTTC
CDR3aa: CASSLANLAGEQFF

abundance: -
v_gene: TRBV6-1
j_gene: TRBJ2-1
d_gene: TRBD1
CDR3nt: TGTGCCAGCAGTGACTTTGGGACAGGGGAACATGAGCAGTTCTTC
CDR3aa: CASSDFGTGEHEQFF

abundance: -
v_gene: TRBV29-1
j_gene: TRBJ1-1
d_gene: -
CDR3nt: TGCAGCGTTCGGCACCCCCCTGGGACTGAAGCTTTCTTT
CDR3aa: CSVRHPPGTEAFF

abundance: -
v_gene: TRBV5-1
j_gene: TRBJ2-1
d_gene: TRBD2
CDR3nt: TGCGCCAGCAGCTTGGGGACAGGAGTAGCGGGGGGCAATGAGCAGTTCTTC
CDR3aa: CASSLGTGVAGGNEQFF

abundance: many
v_gene: TRBV25-1
j_gene: TRBJ2-7
d_gene: -
CDR3nt: TGTGCCAGCAGTGAATATGCATTCACGGGCGAGCAGTACTTC
CDR3aa: CASSEYAFTGEQYF

abundance: -
v_gene: TRBV11-3
j_gene: TRBJ2-3
d_gene: -
CDR3nt: TGTGCCAGCAGCTCCAGCGAGAGAGATACGCAGTATTTT
CDR3aa: CASSSSERDTQYF

abundance: few
v_gene: TRBV12-3/TRBV12-4
j_gene: TRBJ1-5
d_gene: TRBD1
CDR3nt: TGTGCCAGCAGTACAGGACAGGGGAACAATCAGCCCCAGCATTTT
CDR3aa: CASSTGQGNNQPQHF

abundance: few
v_gene: TRBV29-1
j_gene: TRBJ1-1
d_gene: -
CDR3nt: TGCAGCGGATCGGGAGGAGGGGACACTGAAGCTTTCTTT
CDR3aa: CSGSGGGDTEAFF

abundance: -
v_gene: TRBV15
j_gene: TRBJ1-2
d_gene: -
CDR3nt: TGTGCCACCAGCCAGGTATCGGGGTTTGGCTACACCTTC
CDR3aa: CATSQVSGFGYTF

abundance: few
v_gene: TRBV15
j_gene: TRBJ1-5
d_gene: TRBD1
CDR3nt: TGTGCCACCAGCTCCGGGACAGGGGGCAATCAGCCCCAGCATTTT
CDR3aa: CATSSGTGGNQPQHF

abundance: few
v_gene: TRBV6-6
j_gene: TRBJ1-1
d_gene: TRBD1
CDR3nt: TGTGCCAGCAGGGACAGGGGGGGTCATCACACTGAAGCTTTCTTT
CDR3aa: CASRDRGGHHTEAFF